This note documents a single T cell receptor beta chain sequence. TCRdb called the 5' RACE reads again in MiXCR, with one record for every CDR3 protein. The repertoire has some 44,000 distinct CDR3 sequences, about an eighth of them found once; the top ten carry 55% to 70%. The source of the sample is a study of spatial heterogeneity in lung cancer. Stated time point: sample taken at primary tumor resection. Per the germline V gene, CDR1 is SGHTA and CDR2 is FQGNSA. V was pared by 0 bases and J by 4 bases, with 8 bases of the junction left unmatched. CDR3 length: 16 amino acids. The specimen was PBMCs, collected at surgery. The chain is built from TRBV7-2 and TRBJ2-7; 8 nucleotides agree with TRBD2. This clonotype was sampled from a male donor with early-stage non-small cell lung cancer. The CDR3 DNA reads as TGTGCCAGCAGCTTAGCGCAGAGCGGGAGCCTGTACGAGCAGTACTTC. It yields the protein CASSLAQSGSLYEQYF.